This TCR beta chain was retrieved from a study of blood T cell repertoires in COVID-19. On the study more broadly: Italy, Spain and the United States were the sources of the convalescent and acute COVID-19 samples. PBMCs, B-cell-depleted T cells, or T cells were the source of the cDNA or gDNA that made up the material.

The length of the CDR3 is 14 residues. Germline V gene sequence: CDR1 SQVTM, CDR2 ANQGSEA. The V end lost 0 bases, the J end lost 8 bases, and 13 bases lay between the germline ends. Patients at the Seattle site were enrolled during active infection and followed longitudinally. In the original analysis: Nucleated cell number was recorded as an estimate derived from reference gene primer amplification. Profiled with immunoSEQ multiplex PCR; TCRdb holds only in-frame clones, not every one. V and J calls and clone size are given by that table; D and trimming were obtained from the DNA. The sample includes about 210,000 clones, 84% seen only once; the top ten take roughly 7.6%.

This sequence joins TRBV29-1 and TRBJ1-4; D is unresolved. Sequenced: peripheral blood. This TCR was recovered from an elderly woman with COVID-19, enrolled during active disease. The CDR3 DNA reads TGCAGCGTTGAAGATCGGGAGGGAACGGAAAAACTGTTTTTT. It translates to CSVEDREGTEKLFF.